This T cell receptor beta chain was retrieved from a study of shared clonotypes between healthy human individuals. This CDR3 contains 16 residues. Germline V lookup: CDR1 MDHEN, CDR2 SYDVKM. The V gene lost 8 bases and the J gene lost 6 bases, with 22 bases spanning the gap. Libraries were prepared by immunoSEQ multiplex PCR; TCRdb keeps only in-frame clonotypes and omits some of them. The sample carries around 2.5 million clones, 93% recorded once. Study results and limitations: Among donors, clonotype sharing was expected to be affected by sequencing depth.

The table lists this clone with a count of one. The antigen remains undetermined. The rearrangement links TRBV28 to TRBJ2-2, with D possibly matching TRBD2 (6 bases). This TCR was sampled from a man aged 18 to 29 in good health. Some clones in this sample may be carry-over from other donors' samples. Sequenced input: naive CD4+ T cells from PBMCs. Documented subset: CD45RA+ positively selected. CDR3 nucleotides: TGTGCCAGCCGGATTAGGAGGGGCCAGAGTGCCGGGGAGCTGTTTTTT. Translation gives CASRIRRGQSAGELFF.